This T cell receptor (beta chain) derives from a study of blood T cell repertoires in COVID-19. Study context: Acute-phase and convalescent COVID-19 samples originated in the United States, Italy and Spain.

V lost 0 bases to trimming and J lost 1 base, with 13 bases between them. The CDR3 is 16 amino acids. Germline CDR1 SGHRS, CDR2 YFSETQ. As processed by the authors: Reference gene primer amplification in the assay estimated nucleated cell counts. Only in-frame clones appear in the TCRdb table, and some are missing; sequencing was by immunoSEQ multiplex PCR. That table supplies the V and J calls and clone size; D and trimming were determined from the DNA. The sample lists approximately 240,000 clones, 79% occurring once. What was sequenced was peripheral blood. This receptor was obtained from a woman aged 40-49 years with active or convalescent COVID-19. This chain links TRBV5-1 with TRBJ1-1, with D possibly being TRBD1 (6 bases). For the CDR3, the DNA is TGCGCCAGCAGCTTGGTGGGGGCCCAAACGAACACTGAAGCTTTCTTT. Translating gives CASSLVGAQTNTEAFF.